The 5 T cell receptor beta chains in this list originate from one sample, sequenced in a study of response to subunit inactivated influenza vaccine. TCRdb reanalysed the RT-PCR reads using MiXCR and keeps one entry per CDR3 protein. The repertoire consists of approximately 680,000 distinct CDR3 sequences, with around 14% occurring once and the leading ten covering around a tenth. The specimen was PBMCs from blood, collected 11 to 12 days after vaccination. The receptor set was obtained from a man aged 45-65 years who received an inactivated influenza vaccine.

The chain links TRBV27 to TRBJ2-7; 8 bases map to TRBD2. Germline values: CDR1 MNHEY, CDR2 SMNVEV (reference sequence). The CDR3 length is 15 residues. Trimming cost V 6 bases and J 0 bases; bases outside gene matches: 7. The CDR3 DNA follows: TGTGCCAGCAGCTCTGCGGGGGGCCTCTCCTACGAGCAGTACTTC. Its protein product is CASSSAGGLSYEQYF.

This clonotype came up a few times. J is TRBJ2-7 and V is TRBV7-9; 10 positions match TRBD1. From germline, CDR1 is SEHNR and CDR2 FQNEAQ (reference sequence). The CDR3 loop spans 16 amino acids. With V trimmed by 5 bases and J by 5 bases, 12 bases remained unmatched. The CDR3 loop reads CASSHRRDRGSDEQYF. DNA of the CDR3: TGTGCCAGCAGCCACCGCCGGGACAGGGGATCGGACGAGCAGTACTTC.

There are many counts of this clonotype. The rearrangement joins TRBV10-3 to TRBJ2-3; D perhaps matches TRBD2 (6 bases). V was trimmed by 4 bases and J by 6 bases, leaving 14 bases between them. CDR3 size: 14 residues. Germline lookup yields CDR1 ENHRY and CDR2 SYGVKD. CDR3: CAISGRGMSDTQYF. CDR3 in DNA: TGTGCCATCAGTGGGAGGGGAATGAGCGATACGCAGTATTTT.

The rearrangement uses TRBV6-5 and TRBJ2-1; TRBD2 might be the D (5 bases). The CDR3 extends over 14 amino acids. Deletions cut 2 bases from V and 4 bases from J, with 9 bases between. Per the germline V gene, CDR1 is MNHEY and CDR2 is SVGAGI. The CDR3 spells CASSYEPGYNEQFF. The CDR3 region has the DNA TGTGCCAGCAGTTACGAACCGGGGTACAATGAGCAGTTCTTC.

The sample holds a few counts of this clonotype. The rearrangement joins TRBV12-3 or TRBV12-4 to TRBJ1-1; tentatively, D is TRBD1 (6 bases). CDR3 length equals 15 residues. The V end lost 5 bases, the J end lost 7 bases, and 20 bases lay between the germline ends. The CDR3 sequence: CASSLQGIRTIEAFF. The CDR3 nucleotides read TGTGCCAGCAGTCTCCAGGGGATCCGAACAATTGAAGCTTTCTTT.